This T cell receptor beta chain was sequenced for a study of blood T cell repertoires in COVID-19. About the study: Italy, Spain and the United States were the sources of the convalescent and acute COVID-19 samples. Sources were T cells, B-cell-depleted T cells, or PBMCs; the material itself was cDNA or gDNA.

The germline CDR1 and CDR2 sequences are SGHAT and FQDESV (reference sequence). This CDR3 spans 13 amino acids. The V gene lost 4 bases and the J gene lost 5 bases, with 12 bases spanning the gap. The sample holds one count of this clone. In the authors' workflow: Researchers report that nucleated cell counts were estimated from reference gene primer amplification. Sequenced by immunoSEQ multiplex PCR; TCRdb stores in-frame clones only, minus some. V, J and clone size are taken as reported in that table, and D and trimming were inferred from the DNA itself. The sample carries approximately 130,000 clones, approximately 84% recorded once.

The source material was peripheral blood. The chain couples TRBV11-1 to TRBJ2-7; the D gene is possibly TRBD1 (5 bases). This receptor was identified in a human donor in a cohort sampled during active COVID-19. CDR3 residues: CASSSRVFDEQYF. In nucleotides, the CDR3 is TGTGCCAGCAGCTCCAGGGTTTTCGACGAGCAGTACTTC.